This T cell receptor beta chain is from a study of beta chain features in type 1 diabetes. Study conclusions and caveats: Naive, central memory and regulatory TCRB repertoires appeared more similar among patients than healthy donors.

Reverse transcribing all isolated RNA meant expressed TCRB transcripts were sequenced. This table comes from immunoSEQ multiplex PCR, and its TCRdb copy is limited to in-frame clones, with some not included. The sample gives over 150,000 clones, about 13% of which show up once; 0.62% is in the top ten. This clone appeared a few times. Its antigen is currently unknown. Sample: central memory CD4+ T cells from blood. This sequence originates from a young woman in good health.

CDR3 nucleotides: TGTGCCAGCAGCCCCGGGACTAGCGGGAGATGGGTAGATACGCAGTATTTT. It encodes CASSPGTSGRWVDTQYF. The chain uses TRBV28 and TRBJ2-3; 14 nucleotides match TRBD2. Per germline, CDR1 MDHEN and CDR2 SYDVKM. This CDR3 region has 17 residues. The ends lost 6 bases at V and 5 bases at J; junction bases unmatched: 10.